Each of the 11 T cell receptor beta chains below was sequenced from the same sample in a study of radiotherapy plus CTLA-4 blockade in lung cancer. Using immunoSEQ multiplex PCR, the repertoire was profiled, and TCRdb retains in-frame clones only, with some absent. The data contain about 60,000 clones, around three quarters of them singletons. The input for sequencing was peripheral blood, taken from a patient treated with radiotherapy plus ipilimumab. The source is a human donor with non-small cell lung cancer whose response to radiotherapy plus ipilimumab could not be evaluated.

With respect to this clone: The junction differs from germline at one of its ends, possibly a read error. The same CDR3 is also encoded by other DNA sequences in this sample. V and J are TRBV11-2 and TRBJ2-7; D unclear. Germline CDR1 reads SGHAT; CDR2 reads FQNNGV. This CDR3 contains 15 residues. The CDR3 spells CASSLDPGQSYEQYF. CDR3 nucleotides: TGTGCCAGTAGCTTAGATCCTGGCCAGTCCTACGAGCAGTACTTC.

This clone was counted a few times. The chain carries TRBV11-3 and TRBJ2-7; TRBD1 might be the D (6 bases). CDR1 is SGHNT and CDR2 is YENEEA in the germline V gene. The germline V and J ends were trimmed by 2 bases and 0 bases, with 11 bases remaining between them. The CDR3 is 15 amino acids. The CDR3 is CASSLRGQSSYEQYF. CDR3 DNA: TGTGCCAGCAGCTTACGCGGACAGTCCTCCTACGAGCAGTACTTC.

The chain employs TRBV5-4 and TRBJ1-2; 7 nucleotides agree with TRBD1. V lost 4 bases and J lost 4; bases outside the gene matches: 4. Germline V gives CDR1 SGHNT, CDR2 YYREEE (reference sequence). The CDR3 consists of 13 residues. DNA of the CDR3: TGTGCCAGCAGCGACAGGGAATTCTATGGCTACACCTTC. This encodes CASSDREFYGYTF.

The V call is TRBV19, the J call TRBJ2-3; 7 nucleotides agree with TRBD1. V gave up 2 bases and J gave up 4 bases; unmatched junction bases: 3. Germline V lookup: CDR1 LNHDA, CDR2 SQIVND (reference sequence). The CDR3 sequence is 14 residues long. The CDR3 reads CASSIRGGPDTQYF. The CDR3 DNA reads TGTGCCAGTAGTATACGAGGGGGCCCAGATACGCAGTATTTT.

V gene TRBV7-9 combines with J gene TRBJ1-1; no definite D call. Germline CDR1 and CDR2: SEHNR and FQNEAQ (reference sequence). The CDR3 spans 14 residues. V lost 4 bases and J 12 bases, leaving 21 bases between the germline ends. CDR3 sequence (DNA): TGTGCCAGCAGCTCAAGGGCCGCCGGGAACGGGACTTTCTTT. Translating it yields CASSSRAAGNGTFF.

J is TRBJ2-3 and V is TRBV27; tentatively, D is TRBD1 (6 bases). Germline lookup yields CDR1 MNHEY and CDR2 SMNVEV (reference sequence). V was clipped by 5 bases and J by 3 bases, with 18 bases between them. The CDR3 spans 16 residues. CDR3 bases: TGTGCCAGCAGTCTGCAGGGGATTGGCGGGACAGATACGCAGTATTTT. The encoded protein is CASSLQGIGGTDTQYF.

This clone is medium-sized in the sample. The junction and the germline gene differ at one end; a read error may be behind it. This sequence joins TRBV28 and TRBJ1-3, with TRBD1 matching over 10 bases. The CDR3 runs to 13 residues. CDR1 and CDR2 from the germline V gene are MDHEN and SYDVKM. The CDR3 is CASGPGQGTGAGF. CDR3 DNA: TGTGCCAGCGGCCCGGGACAGGGGACGGGGGCGGGATTT.

This chain uses TRBV5-1 with TRBJ2-5; D might be TRBD2 (6 bases). The DNA matches TRBJ2-7 better at its end, which makes the J call doubtful. CDR3 size: 15 residues. Germline CDR1 SGHRS, CDR2 YFSETQ. CDR3 nucleotide sequence: TGCGCCAGCAGCGGCGGGACCCCTGGGGCCAGCGAGCAGTACTTC. Residues: CASSGGTPGASEQYF.

This clone came up a few times. CDR3 bases: TGTGCCAGCAGAGACAGGGGCGCGAACACTGAAGCTTTCTTT. Translated: CASRDRGANTEAFF. This chain connects TRBV6-5 to TRBJ1-1, with TRBD1 matching 8 bases. The CDR3 has 14 amino acids. After removal of 6 bases from V and 1 base from J, the junction contained 4 bases not matched to a gene. The germline V gene has CDR1 MNHEY and CDR2 SVGAGI.

The chain recombines TRBV5-4 with TRBJ1-6; weak D call: TRBD1 (5 bases). The CDR3 runs to 18 residues. Looked up from germline, CDR1 is SGHNT and CDR2 is YYREEE (reference sequence). Trimming cost V 0 bases and J 0 bases, with 13 bases left between them. The CDR3 is CASSLGAGSLSYNSPLHF. In nucleotides, the CDR3 is TGTGCCAGCAGCTTGGGGGCAGGGTCTCTCTCCTATAATTCACCCCTCCACTTT.

V and J are TRBV6-1 and TRBJ1-2, with D tentatively TRBD1 (6 bases). Trimming pared 6 bases from V and 8 bases from J, leaving 16 bases between. This CDR3 has 13 amino acids. Germline CDR1 is MNHNS and CDR2 is SASEGT. The CDR3 is CASSRAQGRGYTF. The CDR3 DNA follows: TGTGCCAGCAGCCGCGCACAGGGTCGAGGCTACACCTTC.